One sample yielded the 24 T cell receptor beta chains listed below, sequenced in a study of blood T cell repertoires in COVID-19 (TCRdb year 2020). The library relied on the immunoSEQ multiplex PCR assay. Entries here come from immuneACCESS through TCRdb and include only in-frame sequences with V and J called. Some clones fail to appear in such tables; in the studies checked, an unresolved V gene covers under half of the shortfall, and the cause of the remainder is unknown. The sample table lists 200,000 to 250,000 clones, about 85% of them with a count of one. The ten largest clonotypes hold roughly 10% of the sample. The specimen was peripheral blood. The receptor set was obtained from a woman aged 45-59 years with COVID-19, enrolled during active disease.

This clone was picked up a small number of times. DNA for the CDR3: TGCGCCAGCAGCTTGTTCAGTAACACCGGGGAGCTGTTTTTT. Encoded protein: CASSLFSNTGELFF. The chain links TRBV5-1 to TRBJ2-2; D unclear. The CDR3 is 14 amino acids. CDR1 SGHRS and CDR2 YFSETQ come from the germline V gene. Trimming shortened V by 1 base and J by 2 bases, and 6 bases separated the two germline ends.

The rearrangement joins TRBV19 to TRBJ1-1; the match to TRBD1 covers 7 bases. Germline assignment: CDR1 LNHDA and CDR2 SQIVND (reference sequence). This CDR3 contains 15 residues. J was trimmed by 3 bases and V by 5 bases; bases with no gene match: 9. In DNA form, the CDR3 reads TGTGCCAGTAGTTTGGGGGCTGGGACAGACACTGAAGCTTTCTTT. This encodes CASSLGAGTDTEAFF.

The chain has TRBV5-1 and TRBJ1-2; 7 nucleotides agree with TRBD1. The CDR3 extends over 13 amino acids. Trimming cost V 3 bases and J 2 bases; bases outside gene matches: 1. The V gene's germline CDR1 is SGHRS and CDR2 YFSETQ. CDR3 loop: CASSSGQNYGYTF. The CDR3 DNA reads TGCGCCAGCAGCTCGGGACAGAACTATGGCTACACCTTC.

The rearrangement links TRBV7-8 to TRBJ1-1; D remains unclear. The germline V gene encodes CDR1 SGHVS and CDR2 FQNEAQ. Trimming took 5 bases from V and 1 from J, leaving 17 bases between them. This CDR3 region has 16 residues. CDR3 nucleotides: TGTGCCAGCAGCGCAACGTCGGCAGGTAGGAACACTGAAGCTTTCTTT. Residues: CASSATSAGRNTEAFF.

The rearrangement links TRBV6-2 or TRBV6-3 to TRBJ1-1, with D unclear. Looked up from germline, CDR1 is MNHEY and CDR2 is SVGEGT. CDR3 length: 15 amino acids. The V end lost 4 bases, the J end lost 10 bases, and 22 bases lay between the germline ends. DNA of the CDR3: TGTGCCAGCAGTTCAATCGACGGGATCCCCGGGATAGCTTTCTTT. Encoded protein: CASSSIDGIPGIAFF.

The chain's CDR3 is CASSFPTGWGGNTIYF. CDR3 coding DNA: TGTGCCAGCAGCTTCCCGACAGGGTGGGGTGGAAACACCATATATTTT. The chain joins TRBV3-1 (or the pseudogene TRBV3-2) to TRBJ1-3; 7 nucleotides line up with TRBD1. Germline V lookup: CDR1 LGHDT, CDR2 YNNKEL (reference sequence). Trimming took 5 bases from V and 3 from J; bases not matched to a gene: 10. The CDR3 has 16 amino acids.

This clone was detected only a few times. The chain recombines TRBV9 with TRBJ2-7; TRBD2 matches 11 bases. Germline values: CDR1 SGDLS, CDR2 YYNGEE. Trimming cost V 3 bases and J 5 bases; bases outside gene matches: 19. The CDR3 length is 19 residues. In DNA, the CDR3 is TGTGCCAGCAGCGACATCGTTTACGGGACTAGCGGTGGATGGGACGAGCAGTACGTC. Amino acids: CASSDIVYGTSGGWDEQYV.

The table lists this clone with a count of one. The CDR3 DNA is TGTGCCTGGAGCGAGACAGGGGAAGCTTTCTTT. Its protein is CAWSETGEAFF. The genes are TRBV30 and TRBJ1-1; 7 bases are a match to TRBD1. CDR1 is GTSNPN, CDR2 SVGIG, per germline (reference sequence). The CDR3 loop spans 11 amino acids. Losses at the gene ends were 3 bases for V and 8 bases for J; bases not matched to a gene: 3.

The chain uses TRBV6-1 and TRBJ1-6, with 9 nucleotides matching TRBD1. Germline V lookup: CDR1 MNHNS, CDR2 SASEGT. Trimming at V came to 1 base and at J to 12 bases, leaving 7 bases not matched to a gene. The CDR3 covers 15 residues. The CDR3 DNA sequence: TGTGCCAGCAGTGAAGGAGGGACAGGGACTCGACCCCTCCACTTT. The encoded protein is CASSEGGTGTRPLHF.

This sequence joins TRBV4-1 and TRBJ2-7; 8 nucleotides line up with TRBD2. Germline CDR1 is MGHRA and CDR2 is YSYEKL. The CDR3 runs to 14 residues. The trim removed 3 bases at V and 6 bases at J, leaving 7 bases unmatched. The CDR3 spells CASSQGLVAGEQYF. The CDR3, as DNA: TGCGCCAGCAGCCAGGGACTAGTCGCAGGCGAGCAGTACTTC.

The rearrangement links TRBV3-1 (or the pseudogene TRBV3-2) to TRBJ1-2, with no clear D. V dropped 4 bases and J dropped 2 bases, with 14 bases sitting between them. CDR1 and CDR2 from the germline V gene are LGHDT and YNNKEL (reference sequence). CDR3 size: 15 residues. The CDR3 sequence: CASSPTLQSNYGYTF. CDR3 bases: TGTGCCAGCAGCCCGACACTTCAAAGCAACTATGGCTACACCTTC.

The rearrangement joins TRBV28 to TRBJ2-5, with 9 bases matching TRBD1. Per the germline V gene, CDR1 is MDHEN and CDR2 is SYDVKM. Trimming at V came to 3 bases and at J to 5 bases, leaving 4 bases not matched to a gene. The CDR3 contains 14 residues. Here the CDR3 reads CASSFSGTGETQYF. CDR3 coding DNA: TGTGCCAGCAGTTTCTCCGGGACAGGGGAGACCCAGTACTTC.

The V and J genes are TRBV7-2 and TRBJ1-5; possibly TRBD1 for D (6 bases). CDR1 and CDR2 from the germline V gene are SGHTA and FQGNSA. CDR3 length: 15 residues. The V and J ends lost 4 bases and 7 bases respectively, with 17 bases between them. The CDR3 sequence is CASSSSDRDGQPQHF. DNA of the CDR3: TGTGCCAGCAGCTCCTCGGACAGAGACGGGCAGCCCCAGCATTTT.

The rearrangement joins TRBV4-1 to TRBJ1-1; 7 nucleotides align to TRBD1. V was pared by 2 bases and J by 7 bases, with 7 bases of the junction left unmatched. Germline V lookup: CDR1 MGHRA, CDR2 YSYEKL. The CDR3 spans 14 residues. DNA for the CDR3: TGCGCCAGCAGCCAAACGGACAGGAGGGATGAAGCTTTCTTT. Amino acid sequence: CASSQTDRRDEAFF.

This chain links TRBV6-6 with TRBJ2-3; 7 nucleotides agree with TRBD2. Trimming at V came to 6 bases and at J to 3 bases, leaving 6 bases not matched to a gene. This CDR3 has 14 amino acids. The germline CDR1 and CDR2 sequences are MNHNY and SVGAGI (reference sequence). The CDR3 sequence is CASRSPGLTDTQYF. The DNA of the CDR3 is TGTGCCAGCAGATCCCCGGGACTAACAGATACGCAGTATTTT.

In this sample, this clone turned up once. The chain couples TRBV19 to TRBJ2-5; weak D call: TRBD2 (6 bases). The CDR3 sequence is 15 residues long. Germline lookup yields CDR1 LNHDA and CDR2 SQIVND (reference sequence). V was trimmed by 3 bases and J by 1 base, leaving 12 bases between them. The CDR3 sequence is CASSIARTTQETQYF. CDR3 coding DNA: TGTGCCAGTAGTATTGCAAGGACTACCCAAGAGACCCAGTACTTC.

The rearrangement joins TRBV27 to TRBJ1-5, with 10 nucleotides matching TRBD1. CDR3 length: 18 amino acids. Germline V gives CDR1 MNHEY, CDR2 SMNVEV (reference sequence). J lost 0 bases, V lost 7 bases, and 12 bases had no gene match. CDR3 DNA: TGTGCCAGCATACCCCCCAGGGACAGGGGTCTTAGCAATCAGCCCCAGCATTTT. It codes for CASIPPRDRGLSNQPQHF.

This clone was recorded once. The chain recombines TRBV28 with TRBJ1-5, with TRBD1 matching 7 bases. This CDR3 is 14 amino acids long. V was clipped by 5 bases and J by 1 base; unmatched bases: 2. Germline V lookup: CDR1 MDHEN, CDR2 SYDVKM. As DNA, the CDR3 is TGTGCCAGCAGTCCCAGGGGGAGCAATCAGCCCCAGCATTTT. This translates into CASSPRGSNQPQHF.

The genes are TRBV5-1 and TRBJ2-4, with D maybe TRBD1 (5 bases). The CDR3 has 15 residues. CDR1 and CDR2 from the germline V gene are SGHRS and YFSETQ. Trimming removed 3 bases at V and 6 bases at J, with 16 bases between. The CDR3 DNA reads as TGCGCCAGCAGCTCCCCCCAGGGTACCGGAAACATTCAGTACTTC. Its translation is CASSSPQGTGNIQYF.

This rearrangement joins TRBV4-1 to TRBJ1-2; perhaps TRBD1 as D (5 bases). The germline V and J ends were trimmed by 6 bases and 4 bases, with 18 bases remaining between them. CDR1 and CDR2 from the germline V gene are MGHRA and YSYEKL. The CDR3 spans 15 residues. This CDR3 is CASRNWGQGSYGYTF. The CDR3 bases are TGCGCCAGCAGAAATTGGGGCCAAGGGTCCTATGGCTACACCTTC.

This chain's CDR3 is CASSPGQMREKLFF. The CDR3, as DNA: TGTGCCAGCAGTCCTGGACAGATGCGGGAAAAACTGTTTTTT. This chain links TRBV27 with TRBJ1-4; D might be TRBD1 (6 bases). This CDR3 is built from 14 residues. The V end was cut by 5 bases, the J end by 8 bases, with 15 bases between. Germline CDR1 and CDR2: MNHEY and SMNVEV (reference sequence). Variable domain in full (rest from reference TRBV27 and TRBJ1-4): EAQVTQNPRYLITVTGKKLTVTCSQNMNHEYMSWYRQDPGLGLRQIYYSMNVEVTDKGDVPEGYKVSRKEKRNFPLILESPSPNQTSLYFCASSPGQMREKLFFGSGTQLSVL.

The gene calls are TRBV6-4 and TRBJ2-7; possible D gene TRBD1, 6 bases. The CDR3 sequence is 11 residues long. The V gene lost 6 bases and the J gene lost 5 bases, with 8 bases spanning the gap. Per germline, CDR1 MRHNA and CDR2 SNTAGT. CDR3 residues: CASRQGDEQYV. The CDR3 bases are TGTGCCAGCAGACAGGGCGACGAGCAGTACGTC.

The chain links TRBV7-2 to TRBJ1-1; the D is unclear. CDR1 and CDR2 from the germline V gene are SGHTA and FQGNSA. The CDR3 spans 13 residues. The V gene lost 1 base and the J gene lost 4 bases, with 7 bases spanning the gap. The CDR3 DNA follows: TGTGCCAGCAGCTTAGGGCCCTTCACTGAAGCTTTCTTT. It encodes CASSLGPFTEAFF.

The rearrangement joins TRBV5-6 to TRBJ1-2, with TRBD1 identical over 7 bases. Germline V gene sequence: CDR1 SGHDT, CDR2 YYEEEE. The CDR3 length is 16 residues. The junction had 11 bases not matched to a gene; V was cut back by 4 bases and J by 2 bases. The CDR3, as DNA: TGTGCCAGCAGCATACTGGGGACAGCCGCCAACTATGGCTACACCTTC. Residues: CASSILGTAANYGYTF.